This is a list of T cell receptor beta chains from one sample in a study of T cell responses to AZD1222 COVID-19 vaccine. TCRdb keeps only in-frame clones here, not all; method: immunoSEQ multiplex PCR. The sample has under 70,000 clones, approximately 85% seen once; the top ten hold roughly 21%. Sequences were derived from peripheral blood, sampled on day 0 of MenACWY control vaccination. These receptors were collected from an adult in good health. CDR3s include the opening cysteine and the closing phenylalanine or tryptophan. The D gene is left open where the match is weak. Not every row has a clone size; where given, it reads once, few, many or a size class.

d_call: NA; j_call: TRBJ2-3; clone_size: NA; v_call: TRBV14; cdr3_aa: CASSLLGTQYF; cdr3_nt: TGTGCCAGCAGCTTACTAGGGACGCAGTATTTT
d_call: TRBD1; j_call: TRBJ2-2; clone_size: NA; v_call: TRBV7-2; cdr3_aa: CASSLAGTGITGELFF; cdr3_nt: TGTGCCAGCAGCTTAGCCGGGACAGGGATAACCGGGGAGCTGTTTTTT
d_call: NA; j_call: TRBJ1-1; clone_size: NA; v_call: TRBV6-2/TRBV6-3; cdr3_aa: CASSYVRGTEAFF; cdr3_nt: TGTGCCAGCAGTTACGTAAGGGGCACTGAAGCTTTCTTT
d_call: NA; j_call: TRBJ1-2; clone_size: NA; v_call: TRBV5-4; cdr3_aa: CASSFFSRGNYGYTF; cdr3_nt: TGTGCCAGCAGCTTCTTTTCCAGGGGTAACTATGGCTACACCTTC
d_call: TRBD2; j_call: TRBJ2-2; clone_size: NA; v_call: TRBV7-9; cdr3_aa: CASSLALAGGTGELFF; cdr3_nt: TGTGCCAGCAGCTTAGCCCTAGCGGGAGGCACCGGGGAGCTGTTTTTT
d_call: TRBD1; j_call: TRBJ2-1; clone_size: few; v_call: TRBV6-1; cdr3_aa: CASSERGQGEQFF; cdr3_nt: TGTGCCAGCAGTGAAAGGGGGCAGGGTGAGCAGTTCTTC
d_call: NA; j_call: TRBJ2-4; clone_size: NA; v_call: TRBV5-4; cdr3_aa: CASSNWEAKNIQYF; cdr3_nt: TGTGCCAGCAGCAACTGGGAAGCCAAAAACATTCAGTACTTC
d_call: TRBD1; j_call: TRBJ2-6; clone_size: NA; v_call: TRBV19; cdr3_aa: CASKGTGIGTGANVLTF; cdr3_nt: TGTGCCAGTAAGGGGACAGGGATAGGGACTGGGGCCAACGTCCTGACTTTC
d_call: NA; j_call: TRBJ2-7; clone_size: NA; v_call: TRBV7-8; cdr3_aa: CASSPRYEQYF; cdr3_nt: TGTGCCAGCAGCCCCCGCTACGAGCAGTACTTC
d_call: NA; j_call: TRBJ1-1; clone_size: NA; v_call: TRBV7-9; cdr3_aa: CASRSGMNTEAFF; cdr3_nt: TGTGCCAGCAGGAGCGGGATGAACACTGAAGCTTTCTTT
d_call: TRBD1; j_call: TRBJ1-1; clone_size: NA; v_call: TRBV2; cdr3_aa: CASCQDRGGIEAFF; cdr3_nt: TGTGCCAGCTGCCAGGACAGGGGAGGTATTGAAGCTTTCTTT